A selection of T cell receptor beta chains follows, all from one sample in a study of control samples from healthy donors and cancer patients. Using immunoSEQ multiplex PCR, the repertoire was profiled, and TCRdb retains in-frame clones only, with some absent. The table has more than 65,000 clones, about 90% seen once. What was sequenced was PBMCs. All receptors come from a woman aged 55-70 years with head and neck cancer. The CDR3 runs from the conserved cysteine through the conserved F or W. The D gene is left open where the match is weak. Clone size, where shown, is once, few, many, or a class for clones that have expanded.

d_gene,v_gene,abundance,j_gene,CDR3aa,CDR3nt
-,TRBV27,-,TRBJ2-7,CASSLGDAYEQYF,TGTGCCAGCAGTTTAGGGGACGCCTACGAGCAGTACTTC
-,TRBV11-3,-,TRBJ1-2,CASSLRDYYGYTF,TGTGCCAGCAGCTTAAGAGACTACTATGGCTACACCTTC
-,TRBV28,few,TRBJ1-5,CASSQLNQPQHF,TGTGCCAGCAGCCAACTAAATCAGCCCCAGCATTTT
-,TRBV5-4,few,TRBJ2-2,CASRARGRNTGELFF,TGTGCCAGCCGCGCTCGGGGGAGGAACACCGGGGAGCTGTTTTTT
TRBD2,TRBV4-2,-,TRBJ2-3,CASSPGGDTQYF,TGTGCCAGCAGTCCGGGGGGAGATACGCAGTATTTT
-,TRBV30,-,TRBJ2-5,CAFNTGGVTQYF,TGTGCCTTTAATACAGGGGGGGTGACCCAGTACTTC
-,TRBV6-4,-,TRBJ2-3,CASSDFVTDTQYF,TGTGCCAGCAGTGACTTCGTTACAGATACGCAGTATTTT
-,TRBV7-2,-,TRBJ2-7,CASSSFYGGYEQYF,TGTGCCAGCAGCTCATTCTACGGCGGCTACGAGCAGTACTTC
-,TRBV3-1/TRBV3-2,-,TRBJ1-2,CASSPGGYGYGYTF,TGTGCCAGCAGCCCGGGGGGCTACGGCTATGGCTACACCTTC
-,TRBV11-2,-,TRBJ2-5,CASSPGAETQYF,TGTGCCAGCAGCCCCGGGGCAGAGACCCAGTACTTC